This T cell receptor (beta chain) is from a study of blood T cell repertoires in COVID-19. In the study overall: Sites in the United States, Italy and Spain provided acute and convalescent COVID-19 samples. T cells, B-cell-depleted T cells, or PBMCs provided the cDNA or gDNA that served as material.

In germline, CDR1 is SQVTM, CDR2 ANQGSEA. With V trimmed by 2 bases and J by 1 base, 4 bases remained unmatched. The CDR3 totals 14 residues. Per the authors' pipeline: Amplification of reference gene primers was used by the study to estimate nucleated cell counts. Some clones are missing from TCRdb's copy, which holds only in-frame ones; the method was immunoSEQ multiplex PCR. V, J and clone size were drawn from that table, and D and trimming were deduced from the DNA. The sample has hundreds of thousands of clones, approximately 90% seen once. The receptor's source is a man in his forties or fifties with acute or convalescent COVID-19. The sequencing sample was made of peripheral blood. V gene TRBV29-1 combines with J gene TRBJ1-1; 7 bases match TRBD1. This chain's CDR3 is CSVERQGSNTEAFF. The CDR3 DNA follows: TGCAGCGTTGAACGACAGGGTTCGAACACTGAAGCTTTCTTT.